The sequence of this T cell receptor (beta chain) was determined in a study of T cells in localized non-small cell lung cancer. Study observations and caveats: Highest T cell clonality was seen in uninvolved adjacent lung, surpassing that measured in tumor. Owing to sequencing of a solitary tumor region, heterogeneity cannot be discounted.

This clone is medium-sized (0.01 to 0.1%) within its sample. Its antigen remains unknown. Method: immunoSEQ multiplex PCR; TCRdb's copy keeps in-frame clones and lacks some. Found here are over 20,000 clones, approximately 83% of them singletons; the top ten hold roughly 5.9%. The CDR3 runs 14 residues. Trimming took 6 bases from V and 1 from J, leaving 12 bases between them. Germline V CDR1 and CDR2: MDHEN, SYDVKM. This receptor was obtained from a male donor aged 60 or over with stage II squamous cell lung carcinoma. This material consisted of peripheral blood, taken before any cancer treatment. The V call is TRBV28, the J call TRBJ1-1; D gene uncertain. The CDR3 loop reads CASSRADTNTEAFF. The CDR3 nucleotides are TGTGCCAGCAGCCGCGCTGATACGAACACTGAAGCTTTCTTT.